This T cell receptor beta chain emerged from a study of cytomegalovirus exposure and HLA in healthy donors. PCR amplification relied on 60 Vbeta primers (plus 13 Jbeta primers). Only in-frame clones appear in the TCRdb table, and some are missing; sequencing was by immunoSEQ multiplex PCR. The sample carries fewer than 250,000 clones, around 80% recorded once. The CDR3 is made up of 14 amino acids. Germline lookup yields CDR1 LNHNV and CDR2 YYDKDF (reference sequence). V was shortened by 0 bases and J by 8 bases, with 11 bases between the two germline ends. The rearrangement uses TRBV15 and TRBJ2-4; TRBD1 might be the D (6 bases). This sequence was found in a male donor in good health and CMV-seronegative. Input material: PBMCs. This CDR3 reads CATSREQGVDIQYF. In DNA form, the CDR3 reads TGTGCCACCAGCAGAGAACAGGGAGTGGACATTCAGTACTTC.